Listed here is a single TCR beta chain. Clones were sequenced by immunoSEQ multiplex PCR, and TCRdb holds only the in-frame ones, with some missing. The sample has 250,000 to 350,000 clones, about 84% seen once; the top ten hold 1.5% to 2%. These data come from a study of blood T cell repertoires in COVID-19. Study information: From the United States, Italy and Spain came samples of acute and convalescent COVID-19. PBMCs, B-cell-depleted T cells, or T cells provided the cDNA or gDNA that made up the material.

This CDR3 has 13 residues. Looked up from germline, CDR1 is KGHDR and CDR2 is SFDVKD. V gave up 4 bases and J gave up 4 bases; unmatched junction bases: 0. The sequence derives from a woman between 45 and 60 years old with acute or convalescent COVID-19. Sequenced input: peripheral blood. This chain links TRBV24-1 with TRBJ1-5, with 7 bases lining up with TRBD1. The CDR3 nucleotides are TGTGCCACCAGTGAGACAGGGAATCAGCCCCAGCATTTT. It codes for CATSETGNQPQHF.